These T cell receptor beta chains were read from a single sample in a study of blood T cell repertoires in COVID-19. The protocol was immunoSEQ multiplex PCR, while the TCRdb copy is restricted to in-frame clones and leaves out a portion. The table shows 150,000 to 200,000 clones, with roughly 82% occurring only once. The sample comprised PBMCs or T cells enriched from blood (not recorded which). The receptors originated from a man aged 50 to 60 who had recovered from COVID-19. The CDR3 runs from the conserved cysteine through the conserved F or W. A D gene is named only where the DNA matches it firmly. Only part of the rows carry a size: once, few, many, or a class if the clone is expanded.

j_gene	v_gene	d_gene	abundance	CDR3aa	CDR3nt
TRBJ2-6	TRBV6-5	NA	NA	CASSWTVSGANVLTF	TGTGCCAGCAGTTGGACAGTCTCTGGGGCCAACGTCCTGACTTTC
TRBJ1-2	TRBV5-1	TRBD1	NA	CASSPWTGGYGYTF	TGCGCCAGCAGCCCATGGACAGGCGGCTATGGCTACACCTTC
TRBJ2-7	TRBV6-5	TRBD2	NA	CASSRTSGGYEQYF	TGTGCCAGCAGTAGGACTAGCGGGGGTTACGAGCAGTACTTC
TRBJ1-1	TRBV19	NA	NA	CAFNCPTGYPEAFF	TGTGCCTTCAACTGCCCTACAGGGTACCCTGAAGCTTTCTTT
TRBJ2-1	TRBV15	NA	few	CATSRVLAISRGEQFF	TGTGCCACCAGCAGAGTCCTAGCAATATCCAGGGGTGAGCAGTTCTTC
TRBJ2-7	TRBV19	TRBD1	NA	CASSIGVRDRGSYEQYF	TGTGCCAGTAGTATCGGGGTCCGGGACAGGGGTTCCTACGAGCAGTACTTC
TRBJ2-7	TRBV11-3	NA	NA	CASSRNTDYEQYF	TGTGCCAGCAGCCGGAATACAGATTACGAGCAGTACTTC
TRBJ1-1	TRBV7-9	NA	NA	CASSLERGGNTEAFF	TGTGCCAGCAGCCTTGAAAGAGGGGGGAACACTGAAGCTTTCTTT
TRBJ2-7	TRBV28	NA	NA	CASSGVTFSYEQYF	TGTGCCAGCAGTGGTGTCACATTCTCCTACGAGCAGTACTTC
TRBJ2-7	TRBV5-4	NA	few	CASSFDSLSEQYF	TGTGCCAGCAGCTTCGACAGCCTGTCGGAGCAGTACTTC
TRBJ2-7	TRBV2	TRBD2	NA	CASIRLAGEYEQYF	TGTGCCAGCATACGGCTAGCGGGAGAATACGAGCAGTACTTC
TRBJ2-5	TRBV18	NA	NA	CASSRGTGSQETQYF	TGTGCCAGCTCACGCGGGACGGGGTCCCAAGAGACCCAGTACTTC
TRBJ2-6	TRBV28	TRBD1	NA	CASNPGTGISGANVLTF	TGTGCCAGCAATCCCGGGACAGGGATTTCTGGGGCCAACGTCCTGACTTTC
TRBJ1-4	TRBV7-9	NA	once	CASSEKAQGEKLFF	TGTGCCAGCAGCGAAAAAGCCCAGGGCGAAAAACTGTTTTTT
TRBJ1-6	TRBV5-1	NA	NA	CASSFLERGSYNSPLHF	TGCGCCAGCAGCTTCCTCGAACGAGGCTCCTATAATTCACCCCTCCACTTT
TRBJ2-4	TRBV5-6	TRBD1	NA	CASSPDREYIQYF	TGTGCCAGCAGCCCGGACAGGGAGTACATTCAGTACTTC
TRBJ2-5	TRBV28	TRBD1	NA	CASSEGARETQYF	TGTGCCAGCAGTGAGGGGGCGCGGGAGACCCAGTACTTC
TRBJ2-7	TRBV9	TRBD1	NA	CASSATGDRSEQYF	TGTGCCAGCAGCGCGACAGGGGACCGGAGCGAGCAGTACTTC
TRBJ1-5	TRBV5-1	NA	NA	CARYEGDYSNQPQHF	TGCGCCAGGTACGAGGGGGACTATAGCAATCAGCCCCAGCATTTT
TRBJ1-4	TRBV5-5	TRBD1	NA	CASSSISSGTGGEKLFF	TGTGCCAGCAGCTCAATATCATCCGGGACAGGGGGCGAAAAACTGTTTTTT
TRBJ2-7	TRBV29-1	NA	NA	CSVERVPGEQYF	TGCAGCGTTGAAAGGGTCCCGGGGGAGCAGTACTTC
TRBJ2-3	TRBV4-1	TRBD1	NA	CASSQDRGTGARDTQYF	TGCGCCAGCAGCCAAGACCGTGGAACAGGGGCCAGGGATACGCAGTATTTT
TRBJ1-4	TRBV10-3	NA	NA	CAISESVGDIRSGKLFF	TGTGCCATCAGTGAGTCTGTTGGGGACATACGGTCTGGAAAACTGTTTTTT
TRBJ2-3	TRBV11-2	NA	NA	CASSFGLSDTQYF	TGTGCCAGCAGCTTCGGACTATCAGATACGCAGTATTTT
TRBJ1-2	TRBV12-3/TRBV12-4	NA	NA	CASRSGHYGYTF	TGTGCCAGCAGGTCAGGTCACTATGGCTACACCTTC
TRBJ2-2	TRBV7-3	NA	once	CASSLIRGELFF	TGTGCCAGCAGCTTAATACGGGGGGAGCTGTTTTTT
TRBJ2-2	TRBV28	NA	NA	CASSLQGGSGELFF	TGTGCCAGCAGTTTACAGGGTGGTTCCGGGGAGCTGTTTTTT
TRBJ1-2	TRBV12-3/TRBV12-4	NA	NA	CASTEGKADGYTF	TGTGCCAGCACGGAGGGGAAAGCTGATGGCTACACCTTC
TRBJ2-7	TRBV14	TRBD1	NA	CASSQDSGQGYEQYF	TGTGCCAGCAGCCAAGATAGTGGACAGGGTTACGAGCAGTACTTC
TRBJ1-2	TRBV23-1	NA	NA	CASTQGRGGGYTF	TGCGCCAGCACCCAGGGGAGGGGAGGAGGCTACACCTTC
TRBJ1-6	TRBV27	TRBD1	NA	CASSLSPSGGSNSPLHF	TGTGCCAGCAGTTTATCGCCCTCAGGGGGTTCGAATTCACCCCTCCACTTT
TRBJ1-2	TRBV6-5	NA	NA	CASTRANYGYTF	TGTGCCAGCACGCGTGCTAACTATGGCTACACCTTC
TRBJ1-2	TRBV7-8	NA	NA	CASSLGAGGNYGYTF	TGTGCCAGCAGCTTAGGGGCGGGAGGCAACTATGGCTACACCTTC
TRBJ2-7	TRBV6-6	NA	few	CASSPGTSEQYF	TGTGCCAGCAGCCCCGGGACAAGCGAGCAGTACTTC
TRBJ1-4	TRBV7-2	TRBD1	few	CASSLAAGGSGTNEKLFF	TGTGCCAGCAGCTTAGCGGCAGGGGGGTCCGGAACTAATGAAAAACTGTTTTTT
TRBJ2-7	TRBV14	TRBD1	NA	CASSQGTGGLDEQYF	TGTGCCAGCAGCCAAGGGACAGGGGGTCTGGACGAGCAGTACTTC
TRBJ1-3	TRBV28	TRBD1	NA	CASSTGTGAGNTIYF	TGTGCCAGCAGCACCGGGACAGGGGCTGGAAACACCATATATTTT
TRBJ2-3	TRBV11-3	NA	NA	CASSPGISTDTQYF	TGTGCCAGCAGCCCGGGGATTAGCACAGATACGCAGTATTTT
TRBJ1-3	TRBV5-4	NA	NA	CASSLAPTPGNTIYF	TGTGCCAGCAGCTTAGCCCCTACCCCTGGAAACACCATATATTTT
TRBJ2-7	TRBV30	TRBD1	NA	CAWGTDYEQYF	TGTGCCTGGGGGACAGACTACGAGCAGTACTTC
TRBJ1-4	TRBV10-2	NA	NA	CASSHRELDEKLFF	TGCGCCAGCAGTCACAGGGAATTGGATGAAAAACTGTTTTTT
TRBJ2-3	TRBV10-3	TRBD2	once	CAIKRTSGGDTDTQYF	TGTGCCATCAAAAGGACTAGCGGGGGGGACACAGATACGCAGTATTTT
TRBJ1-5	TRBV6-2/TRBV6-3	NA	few	CASSYSTVAGQPQHF	TGTGCCAGCAGTTACTCAACAGTAGCGGGTCAGCCCCAGCATTTT